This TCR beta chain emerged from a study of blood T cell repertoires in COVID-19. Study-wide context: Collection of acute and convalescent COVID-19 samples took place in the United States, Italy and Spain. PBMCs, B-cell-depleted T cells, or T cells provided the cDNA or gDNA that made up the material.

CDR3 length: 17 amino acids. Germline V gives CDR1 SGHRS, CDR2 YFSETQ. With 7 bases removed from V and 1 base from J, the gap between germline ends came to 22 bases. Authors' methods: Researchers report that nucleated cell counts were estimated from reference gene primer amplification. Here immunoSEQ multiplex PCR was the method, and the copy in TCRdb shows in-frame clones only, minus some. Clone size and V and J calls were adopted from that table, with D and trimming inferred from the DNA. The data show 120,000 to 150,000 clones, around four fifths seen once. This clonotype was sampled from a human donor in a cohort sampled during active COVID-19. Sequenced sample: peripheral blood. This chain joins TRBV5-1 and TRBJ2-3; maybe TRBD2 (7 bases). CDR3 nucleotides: TGCGCCAGCCGGCCCCCGGGGGGCGGGAGAGGCACAGATACGCAGTATTTT. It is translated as CASRPPGGGRGTDTQYF.